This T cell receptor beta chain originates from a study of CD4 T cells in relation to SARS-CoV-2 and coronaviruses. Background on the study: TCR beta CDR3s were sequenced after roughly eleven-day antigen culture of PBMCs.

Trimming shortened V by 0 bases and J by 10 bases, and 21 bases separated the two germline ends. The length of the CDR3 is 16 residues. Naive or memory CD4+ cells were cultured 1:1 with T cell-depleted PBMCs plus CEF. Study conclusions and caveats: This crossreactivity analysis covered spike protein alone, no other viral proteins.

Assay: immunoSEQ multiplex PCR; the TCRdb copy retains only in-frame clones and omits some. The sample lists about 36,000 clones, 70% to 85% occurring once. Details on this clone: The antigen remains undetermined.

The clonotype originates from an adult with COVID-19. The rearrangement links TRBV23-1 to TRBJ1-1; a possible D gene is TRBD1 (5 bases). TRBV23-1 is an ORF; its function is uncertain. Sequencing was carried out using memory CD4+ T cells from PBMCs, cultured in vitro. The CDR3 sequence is CASSQSGFYGTSIAFF. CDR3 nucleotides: TGCGCCAGCAGTCAATCGGGATTCTACGGGACTTCTATAGCTTTCTTT.